Shown below are 29 T cell receptor beta chains from a single sample sequenced in a study of T cells in Graves' hyperthyroidism and ophthalmopathy. Amplification of TCR beta CDR3 regions was performed using RNA transcripts as template. First-round RT-PCR with HTBI primers amplified the TCR CDR3 region. TCRdb itself ran the multiplex PCR reads through MiXCR, one entry per CDR3 protein. The sample has 200,000 to 250,000 distinct CDR3 sequences, 17% seen once. Sequenced input: blood. All receptors derive from a man in his fifties with Graves' hyperthyroidism.

The rearrangement uses TRBV5-1 and TRBJ2-1, with 7 bases lining up with TRBD2. The germline V gene has CDR1 SGHRS and CDR2 YFSETQ. The V segment lost 6 bases and the J segment 0 bases; nucleotides outside the gene matches: 6. This CDR3 has 15 residues. The CDR3 nucleotides are TGCGCCAGCACCCCACTAGCGAACTCCTACAATGAGCAGTTCTTC. It codes for CASTPLANSYNEQFF. The variable domain in full, completed from reference TRBV5-1 and TRBJ2-1, reads KAGVTQTPRYLIKTRGQQVTLSCSPISGHRSVSWYQQTPGQGLQFLFEYFSETQRNKGNFPGRFSGRQFSNSRSEMNVSTLELGDSALYLCASTPLANSYNEQFFGPGTRLTVL.

About this clonotype itself: Sequence at one end of the junction differs from germline and may be a read error. V and J are TRBV5-4 and TRBJ2-1; 7 bases are a match to TRBD2. The CDR3 totals 12 residues. Germline V gives CDR1 SGHNT, CDR2 YYREEE (reference sequence). The CDR3 coding sequence is TGTGCCAGCAGCTTGGATAGGCGGGAGCGGTTCTTC. This encodes CASSLDRRERFF.

This clonotype was observed at least ten times. The V gene is TRBV7-2, the J gene TRBJ2-5, with D possibly matching TRBD2 (6 bases). This CDR3 comprises 12 residues. The germline V and J ends were trimmed by 1 base and 13 bases, with 13 bases remaining between them. CDR1 SGHTA and CDR2 FQGNSA come from the germline V gene. Here the CDR3 DNA reads TGTGCCAGCAGCTTAGTTGTCGGGACTTGGTACTTC. Amino acid sequence: CASSLVVGTWYF.

The CDR3 loop is CASSLGDRGLEKLFF. The CDR3 coding sequence is TGCGCCAGCAGCTTGGGGGACAGGGGGCTTGAAAAACTGTTTTTT. This chain links TRBV5-1 with TRBJ1-4; TRBD1 matches at 12 bases. Unmatched junction bases numbered 1, after V lost 0 bases and J lost 7 bases. This CDR3 is built from 15 residues. The V gene's germline CDR1 is SGHRS and CDR2 YFSETQ.

The genes are TRBV6-2 or TRBV6-3 and TRBJ1-1; possible D gene TRBD1, 5 bases. Germline CDR1 reads MNHEY; CDR2 reads SVGEGT. This CDR3 contains 14 residues. The V end lost 2 bases, the J end lost 2 bases, and 9 bases lay between the germline ends. The CDR3 nucleotides read TGTGCCAGCAGTTACCTCGGACATAACACTGAAGCTTTCTTT. Translating gives CASSYLGHNTEAFF.

Many counts were recorded for this clonotype. The V call is TRBV7-2, the J call TRBJ2-1; maybe TRBD2 (6 bases). The germline V gene encodes CDR1 SGHTA and CDR2 FQGNSA. V was trimmed by 3 bases and J by 4 bases, leaving 13 bases between them. The length of the CDR3 is 15 residues. CDR3 nucleotides: TGTGCCAGCAGCTTGACGCTAGGGAGGTACAATGAGCAGTTCTTC. Amino acids: CASSLTLGRYNEQFF.

This clonotype was seen more than once but under ten times. This chain links TRBV10-2 with TRBJ1-4; weak D call: TRBD1 (5 bases). The CDR3 totals 14 residues. The V end lost 3 bases, the J end lost 7 bases, and 12 bases lay between the germline ends. The germline V gene has CDR1 WSHSY and CDR2 SAAADI. CDR3 in amino acids: CASSDFGHGEKLFF. CDR3 nucleotides: TGCGCCAGCAGTGACTTCGGACACGGTGAAAAACTGTTTTTT.

This clonotype was found many times. V and J are TRBV5-5 and TRBJ2-1, with D possibly being TRBD2 (6 bases). Germline lookup yields CDR1 SGHKS and CDR2 YYEKEE (reference sequence). The CDR3 loop spans 14 amino acids. V lost 4 bases, J lost 3 bases, and 11 bases lay in between. CDR3 DNA: TGTGCCAGCAGCCCGGGGGTGGTCTACAATGAGCAGTTCTTC. Its protein is CASSPGVVYNEQFF.

This clonotype was recorded at least ten times. The chain is built from TRBV3-1 and TRBJ2-1; D gene uncertain. Trimming stripped 2 bases from V and 5 bases from J, with 7 bases between. Germline V CDR1 and CDR2: LGHDT, YNNKEL (reference sequence). This CDR3 spans 13 amino acids. This CDR3 reads CASSQRQNNEQFF. CDR3 nucleotides: TGTGCCAGCAGCCAAAGGCAGAACAATGAGCAGTTCTTC.

This clonotype was found many times. The chain links TRBV6-5 to TRBJ2-1; 7 bases map to TRBD2. J gave up 7 bases and V 2 bases, and 2 bases lay outside the gene matches. Looked up from germline, CDR1 is MNHEY and CDR2 is SVGAGI. The CDR3 totals 13 residues. The CDR3: CASSYARENEQFF. The CDR3 DNA is TGTGCCAGCAGTTACGCGCGGGAGAATGAGCAGTTCTTC.

The chain couples TRBV11-3 to TRBJ2-1, with D unresolved. Germline CDR1 is SGHNT and CDR2 is YENEEA. This CDR3 region has 11 residues. The ends were cut back, 10 bases at V and 4 bases at J, with 8 bases in the middle. CDR3 protein: CATSWYNEQFF. CDR3 DNA sequence: TGTGCCACCTCATGGTACAATGAGCAGTTCTTC.

This rearrangement joins TRBV20-1 to TRBJ2-2; 8 bases fit TRBD1. With V trimmed by 0 bases and J by 5 bases, 8 bases remained unmatched. The CDR3 totals 16 residues. From germline, CDR1 is DFQATT and CDR2 SNEGSKA (reference sequence). CDR3 amino acids: CSARDRGRGPTGELFF. The CDR3 bases are TGCAGTGCTAGAGATCGGGGCAGGGGGCCTACCGGGGAGCTGTTTTTT.

This clonotype was seen repeatedly, ten times or more. The chain uses TRBV11-2 and TRBJ2-7; D is uncertain. CDR3 size: 12 residues. Between the trimmed V and J ends, which lost 0 bases and 8 bases, there was a span of 8 bases. The germline V gene encodes CDR1 SGHAT and CDR2 FQNNGV. In DNA, the CDR3 is TGTGCCAGCAGCTTAGATCTCCAGCAGCAGTACTTC. This gives the protein CASSLDLQQQYF.

In its sample, this clonotype was seen many times. V usage is TRBV18 and J usage is TRBJ2-5; 7 bases map to TRBD1. This CDR3 has 15 residues. Germline V lookup: CDR1 KGHSH, CDR2 LQKENI. Germline trimming cut 4 bases from V and 2 bases from J; bases unmatched to any gene: 7. CDR3 DNA: TGTGCCAGCTCACGCGTACAGGGGATTCAAGAGACCCAGTACTTC. This translates into CASSRVQGIQETQYF.

At least ten counts were recorded for this clonotype. The chain uses TRBV5-1 and TRBJ2-7; D perhaps matches TRBD2 (6 bases). Trimming removed 4 bases from V and 0 bases from J, with 17 bases in between. There are 16 residues in the CDR3. The V gene's germline CDR1 is SGHRS and CDR2 YFSETQ. The CDR3 reads CASSPSGTASSYEQYF. As DNA, the CDR3 is TGCGCCAGCAGCCCGTCTGGGACTGCTAGCTCCTACGAGCAGTACTTC.

This sequence joins TRBV5-1 and TRBJ2-1, with D perhaps matching TRBD1 (5 bases). The ends were cut back, 1 base at V and 1 base at J, with 12 bases in the middle. The CDR3 loop spans 16 amino acids. Germline CDR1 reads SGHRS; CDR2 reads YFSETQ. The CDR3 DNA follows: TGCGCCAGCAGCTTGAACTTACAGGATTCCTACAATGAGCAGTTCTTC. It codes for CASSLNLQDSYNEQFF.

This clonotype was found once. The rearrangement uses TRBV28 and TRBJ2-1; 7 bases are shared with TRBD2. The CDR3 extends over 19 amino acids. CDR1 and CDR2 from the germline V gene are MDHEN and SYDVKM. V dropped 6 bases and J dropped 6; count of bases not matched to a gene: 23. The CDR3 region is CASSIMGTKRGGLTNEQFF. The CDR3 coding sequence is TGTGCCAGCAGCATTATGGGGACTAAAAGAGGCGGGCTGACCAATGAGCAGTTCTTC.

The chain carries TRBV29-1 and TRBJ2-3, with unresolved D. Germline CDR1 is SQVTM and CDR2 is ANQGSEA. The CDR3 is made up of 12 amino acids. With 5 bases removed from V and 4 bases from J, the gap between germline ends came to 10 bases. The CDR3 DNA sequence: TGCAGCGTTACCCCCAGCGCAGATACGCAGTATTTT. Amino acid sequence: CSVTPSADTQYF.

This clonotype was detected many times. V gene TRBV6-2 or TRBV6-3 combines with J gene TRBJ2-3; D gene ambiguous. Germline V gene lookup returns CDR1 MNHEY and CDR2 SVGEGT. The V and J ends lost 0 bases and 2 bases respectively, with 15 bases between them. The CDR3 length is 17 residues. The CDR3 sequence: CASSYSSSGPLTDTQYF. The CDR3, as DNA: TGTGCCAGCAGTTACTCGAGTTCTGGCCCCCTCACAGATACGCAGTATTTT.

This clonotype was detected a few times. This sequence joins TRBV3-1 and TRBJ2-3; 10 nucleotides agree with TRBD1. The V and J ends lost 4 bases and 6 bases, in that order; junction bases with no gene match: 7. Looked up from germline, CDR1 is LGHDT and CDR2 is YNNKEL (reference sequence). CDR3 length equals 15 residues. This CDR3 reads CASSRPGQGPDTQYF. Here the CDR3 DNA reads TGTGCCAGCAGCCGGCCGGGACAGGGGCCCGATACGCAGTATTTT.

This clonotype was counted at least ten times. The V gene is TRBV11-3, the J gene TRBJ2-1; no definite D call. This CDR3 contains 11 residues. CDR1 and CDR2 (germline): SGHNT, YENEEA. Trimming removed 5 bases at V and 7 bases at J, with 6 bases between. CDR3 region: CASSVSNEQFF. In DNA, the CDR3 is TGTGCCAGCAGCGTCTCGAATGAGCAGTTCTTC.

The chain has TRBV18 and TRBJ1-1; D ambiguous. This CDR3 contains 14 residues. Deletions cut 3 bases from V and 8 bases from J, with 16 bases between. Germline CDR1 is KGHSH and CDR2 is LQKENI. In nucleotides, the CDR3 is TGTGCCAGCTCACCCTCGCGACCTAGTAGAGAAGCTTTCTTT. As protein: CASSPSRPSREAFF.

CDR3: CASSLRGAGFFEQYF. DNA of the CDR3: TGTGCCAGCAGTTTAAGGGGGGCAGGATTCTTCGAGCAGTACTTC. The chain links TRBV12-3 or TRBV12-4 to TRBJ2-7; D possibly matches TRBD1 or TRBD2 (6 bases each). The CDR3 is 15 residues long. V was shortened by 2 bases and J by 6 bases, with 17 bases between the two germline ends.

The V gene is TRBV30, the J gene TRBJ2-5; 7 nucleotides match TRBD1. The germline V gene encodes CDR1 GTSNPN and CDR2 SVGIG (reference sequence). The CDR3 runs 14 residues. V lost 2 bases to trimming and J lost 5 bases; unmatched junction nucleotides: 8. CDR3 DNA sequence: TGTGCCTGGAGTACCACAGGGGATGGGGAGACCCAGTACTTC. This encodes CAWSTTGDGETQYF.

This chain links TRBV28 with TRBJ2-5, with 9 bases fitting TRBD2. Germline assignment: CDR1 MDHEN and CDR2 SYDVKM. The trim removed 6 bases at V and 3 bases at J, leaving 14 bases unmatched. The CDR3 length is 17 residues. CDR3 in amino acids: CASRSRGGGRAKETQYF. The DNA for the CDR3 is TGTGCCAGCAGATCAAGAGGGGGCGGGAGGGCCAAAGAGACCCAGTACTTC. Based on the CDR3 plus reference TRBV28 and TRBJ2-5, the full variable domain is DVKVTQSSRYLVKRTGEKVFLECVQDMDHENMFWYRQDPGLGLRLIYFSYDVKMKEKGDIPEGYSVSREKKERFSLILESASTNQTSMYLCASRSRGGGRAKETQYFGPGTRLLVL.

The chain joins TRBV6-1 to TRBJ1-2, with 7 bases matching TRBD1. Germline CDR1 and CDR2: MNHNS and SASEGT. V gave up 8 bases and J gave up 2 bases; unmatched junction bases: 8. The length of the CDR3 is 14 residues. The CDR3 DNA reads TGTGCCAGCTGGGGGGACAGACTGAACTATGGCTACACCTTC. Its protein product is CASWGDRLNYGYTF.

The sample holds a few counts of this clonotype. This chain uses TRBV19 with TRBJ2-5; 9 bases are shared with TRBD1. Germline CDR1 LNHDA, CDR2 SQIVND (reference sequence). The length of the CDR3 is 16 residues. V was pared by 4 bases and J by 5 bases, with 11 bases of the junction left unmatched. The CDR3 DNA reads TGTGCCAGTAGTAATCCGGCGGGACAGGGCAGGGAGACCCAGTACTTC. As protein: CASSNPAGQGRETQYF. Combining the CDR3 with reference TRBV19 and TRBJ2-5 gives the whole variable domain DGGITQSPKYLFRKEGQNVTLSCEQNLNHDAMYWYRQDPGQGLRLIYYSQIVNDFQKGDIAEGYSVSREKKESFPLTVTSAQKNPTAFYLCASSNPAGQGRETQYFGPGTRLLVL.

This clonotype was counted between two and nine times. The chain couples TRBV6-2 or TRBV6-3 to TRBJ1-2, with D perhaps matching TRBD1 (6 bases). Germline V gene sequence: CDR1 MNHEY, CDR2 SVGEGT. The CDR3 spans 13 residues. V was cut by 2 bases and J by 5 bases, with 9 bases left in between. CDR3 DNA sequence: TGTGCCAGCAGTTACCTGACAGGATATGGCTACACCTTC. Translated, it gives CASSYLTGYGYTF.

The table lists this clonotype with a count of one. This sequence may be a read error, since a much larger clone differs from it by one base. V and J are TRBV30 and TRBJ2-1, with TRBD2 matching over 9 bases. This CDR3 is built from 15 residues. Trimming took 5 bases from V and 7 from J; bases not matched to a gene: 12. Germline values: CDR1 GTSNPN, CDR2 SVGIG (reference sequence). CDR3 residues: CAWATWVSGRNEQFF. The CDR3 DNA reads TGTGCCTGGGCAACGTGGGTGAGCGGGAGGAATGAGCAGTTCTTC.